The sample holds a few counts of the clone carrying this T cell receptor (beta chain). Its specificity is unknown. This entry comes from a study of HIV-infected patients and healthy controls. Study-wide findings and caveats: MAIT alpha-chain CDR3s were frequent in healthy controls, depleted in HIV+. CMV-associated CDR3s mostly grew nonsignificantly during therapy, while HIV-associated CDR3s declined significantly.

The CDR3 covers 15 residues. Deletions cut 2 bases from V and 4 bases from J, with 12 bases between. The V gene's germline CDR1 is LGHNT and CDR2 FRNRAP. Alpha and beta constant-region primers primed reverse transcription of around 0.5 ug RNA. Alpha and beta chain libraries were made separately by chain-specific third strand synthesis with multiplexing indices. TCRdb itself ran the 5' RACE reads through MiXCR, one entry per CDR3 protein. The data show almost 25,000 distinct CDR3 sequences, about 8.5% seen once. The repertoire came from unfractionated whole blood and reflected all unsorted peripheral T cells.

The sequencing sample was made of blood. The TCR originated in an adult in good health. The chain is built from TRBV12-5 and TRBJ1-5; unclear D gene. In DNA, the CDR3 is TGTGCTAGTGGTTTGAGAGGTTCCGAAAATCAGCCCCAGCATTTT. Protein sequence: CASGLRGSENQPQHF.